This entry lists 8 T cell receptor beta chains sequenced from one sample in a study of blood T cell repertoires in COVID-19. TCRdb's table, derived via immunoSEQ multiplex PCR, lists solely in-frame clones and lacks some. The sample yields about 140,000 clones, almost 85% seen once. Sequencing used PBMCs or T cells enriched from blood (not recorded which). The receptors come from a woman aged 45 to 65 with acute COVID-19.

CDR3 sequence (DNA): TGCGCCAGCAGCGGTCCGACAGCGGGAATCCAAGAGACCCAGTACTTC. Translating gives CASSGPTAGIQETQYF. The chain is built from TRBV5-1 and TRBJ2-5, with 7 bases aligning to TRBD2. CDR3 length: 16 amino acids. CDR1 is SGHRS, CDR2 YFSETQ, per germline. With V trimmed by 4 bases and J by 1 base, 10 bases remained unmatched.

The V gene is TRBV11-1, the J gene TRBJ2-7; D may be TRBD2 (6 bases). The CDR3 runs to 15 residues. Germline CDR1 SGHAT, CDR2 FQDESV (reference sequence). V lost 5 bases and J 4 bases, leaving 18 bases between the germline ends. CDR3 nucleotide sequence: TGTGCCAGCAGCCGCGGCGGGGCCTTGATTTACGAGCAGTACTTC. As protein: CASSRGGALIYEQYF.

This clone was detected only once. The V call is TRBV6-5, the J call TRBJ1-6; 10 positions agree with TRBD1. Germline V gene data show CDR1 as MNHEY and CDR2 as SVGAGI. The CDR3 is 14 amino acids. Trimming removed 6 bases from V and 11 bases from J; junction bases left unmatched: 7. CDR3 bases: TGTGCCAGCAGCCTCCGGGACAGGGGTCCACCCCTCCACTTT. The encoded protein is CASSLRDRGPPLHF.

V is TRBV4-2 and J is TRBJ2-1; tentative D call: TRBD2 (5 bases). The CDR3 loop spans 17 amino acids. Deletions cut 1 base from V and 2 bases from J, with 15 bases between. Germline assignment: CDR1 LGHNA and CDR2 YNFKEQ. CDR3 nucleotides: TGTGCCAGCAGCCAAGTATCAGGCGCGGAGGCCTACAATGAGCAGTTCTTC. Translation gives CASSQVSGAEAYNEQFF.

The chain recombines TRBV12-5 with TRBJ2-3; D not resolved. The CDR3 runs 13 residues. Germline V lookup: CDR1 LGHNT, CDR2 FRNRAP. V lost 1 base to trimming and J lost 7 bases, with 9 bases between them. The CDR3: CASGLGWPYTQYF. For the CDR3, the DNA is TGTGCTAGTGGTTTGGGGTGGCCCTATACGCAGTATTTT.

The rearrangement joins TRBV9 to TRBJ2-7; D is perhaps TRBD2 (6 bases). V was cut by 3 bases and J by 5 bases, with 15 bases left in between. The length of the CDR3 is 14 residues. Germline V gene lookup returns CDR1 SGDLS and CDR2 YYNGEE. DNA for the CDR3: TGTGCCAGCAGCGCCGCTAGCGCATGGGACGAGCAGTACTTC. It codes for CASSAASAWDEQYF.

This chain links TRBV6-2 or TRBV6-3 with TRBJ2-3, with a weak D call TRBD1 (5 bases). The CDR3 loop spans 16 amino acids. Between the trimmed V and J ends, which lost 5 bases and 0 bases, there was a span of 15 bases. Germline V gives CDR1 MNHEY, CDR2 SVGEGT. The CDR3 region is CASSRNWRQSTDTQYF. The CDR3 coding sequence is TGTGCCAGCAGTCGAAACTGGAGACAGAGCACAGATACGCAGTATTTT.

This clone was seen just once. V gene TRBV6-1 combines with J gene TRBJ1-1; D ambiguous. This CDR3 has 15 residues. V was pared by 2 bases and J by 1 base, with 11 bases between. Germline-derived CDR1 and CDR2 are MNHNS and SASEGT. CDR3: CASSENLNWNTEAFF. As DNA, the CDR3 is TGTGCCAGCAGTGAAAATCTAAACTGGAACACTGAAGCTTTCTTT.